Below are 13 T cell receptor beta chains sequenced from a single sample in a study of shared clonotypes between healthy human individuals (TCRdb year 2020). The protocol used for the library was the immunoSEQ multiplex PCR assay. Entries here come from immuneACCESS through TCRdb and include only in-frame sequences with V and J called. Some clones fail to appear in such tables; in the studies checked, an unresolved V gene covers under half of the shortfall, and the cause of the remainder is unknown. This sample comprises 550,000 to 850,000 clones, roughly 70% of them detected only once. Clones ranked in the top ten supply about 1.8% of the sample. Sequenced sample: memory CD4+ T cells sorted from blood. The meaning of the sample's cell subset or site label: CD45RA-negative fraction. Receptor source: a woman aged 30 to 39 in good health.

This clone was seen only once. The chain couples TRBV15 to TRBJ2-3; 8 bases map to TRBD2. Germline trimming cut 2 bases from V and 0 bases from J; bases unmatched to any gene: 7. The CDR3 consists of 17 residues. CDR1 is LNHNV, CDR2 YYDKDF, per germline (reference sequence). As DNA, the CDR3 is TGTGCCACCAGCAGAAGGGGGGGACTAGTAAGCACAGATACGCAGTATTTT. It specifies CATSRRGGLVSTDTQYF.

This clone was seen more than once but under ten times. Other DNA variants within this sample encode the same CDR3. J is TRBJ2-1 and V is TRBV29-1; D is unclear. Trimming removed 4 bases from V and 0 bases from J, with 10 bases in between. Germline V gene sequence: CDR1 SQVTM, CDR2 ANQGSEA. The CDR3 is 14 residues long. Here the CDR3 DNA reads TGCAGCGTTGTTGGTACGAGCTCCTACAATGAGCAGTTCTTC. It is translated as CSVVGTSSYNEQFF.

The rearrangement links TRBV18 to TRBJ2-3; D tentatively fits TRBD1 or TRBD2 (5 bases each). V lost 0 bases and J 3 bases, leaving 16 bases between the germline ends. Germline V gives CDR1 KGHSH, CDR2 LQKENI. The CDR3 extends over 17 amino acids. In DNA form, the CDR3 reads TGTGCCAGCTCACCACCTGGGGGTTCGAGACTGACAGATACGCAGTATTTT. Amino acid sequence: CASSPPGGSRLTDTQYF.

The gene calls are TRBV9 and TRBJ2-1; 7 bases are shared with TRBD2. The CDR3 contains 16 residues. The V gene's germline CDR1 is SGDLS and CDR2 YYNGEE. J gave up 0 bases and V 5 bases, and 8 bases lay outside the gene matches. CDR3 bases: TGTGCCAGCAGTCTCCTAGCGGAGAGCTCCTACAATGAGCAGTTCTTC. Amino acid sequence: CASSLLAESSYNEQFF.

This clone has only a few counts. The CDR3 DNA reads TGTGCCAGCAGCTTCACTAGCGGGGGCGAGAGGGCTACGCAGTATTTT. Translating gives CASSFTSGGERATQYF. The V gene is TRBV11-2, the J gene TRBJ2-3; 11 nucleotides line up with TRBD2. The J segment lost 8 bases and the V segment lost 3 bases, leaving 10 bases of the junction unmatched. The CDR3 has 16 amino acids. CDR1 and CDR2 from the germline V gene are SGHAT and FQNNGV. Based on the CDR3 plus reference TRBV11-2 and TRBJ2-3, the full variable domain is EAGVAQSPRYKIIEKRQSVAFWCNPISGHATLYWYQQILGQGPKLLIQFQNNGVVDDSQLPKDRFSAERLKGVDSTLKIQPAKLEDSAVYLCASSFTSGGERATQYFGPGTRLTVL.

This clone was seen just once. This chain uses TRBV7-3 with TRBJ2-3; a possible D gene is TRBD2 (7 bases). This CDR3 is 14 amino acids long. The V gene's germline CDR1 is SGHTA and CDR2 FQGTGA. V lost 4 bases and J lost 5, with 13 bases in between. The CDR3 reads CASSSGGGGDTQYF. CDR3 DNA: TGTGCCAGCAGCTCCGGGGGAGGGGGAGATACGCAGTATTTT.

This clone was counted a single time. V is TRBV5-1 and J is TRBJ2-3; weak D call: TRBD2 (5 bases). The CDR3 runs to 15 residues. Trimming stripped 4 bases from V and 6 bases from J, with 18 bases between. CDR1 and CDR2 from the germline V gene are SGHRS and YFSETQ. CDR3 sequence (DNA): TGCGCCAGCAGCGGTTCCAGCGGCTCGGGGGATACGCAGTATTTT. This gives the protein CASSGSSGSGDTQYF.

V usage is TRBV29-1 and J usage is TRBJ1-1; 9 bases map to TRBD1. Germline values: CDR1 SQVTM, CDR2 ANQGSEA. This CDR3 is built from 12 residues. The trim removed 7 bases at V and 3 bases at J, leaving 3 bases unmatched. DNA for the CDR3: TGCAGCGGGGGGACAGGGTACACTGAAGCTTTCTTT. Residues: CSGGTGYTEAFF. Drawing the rest from reference TRBV29-1 and TRBJ1-1, the complete variable domain is SAVISQKPSRDICQRGTSLTIQCQVDSQVTMMFWYRQQPGQSLTLIATANQGSEATYESGFVIDKFPISRPNLTFSTLTVSNMSPEDSSIYLCSGGTGYTEAFFGQGTRLTVV.

V usage is TRBV23-1 and J usage is TRBJ2-5; D is possibly TRBD2 (6 bases). The DNA end is more similar to TRBJ2-7, so the J call may be wrong. TRBV23-1 is filed as an ORF, its function uncertain. The CDR3 totals 13 residues. The CDR3 nucleotides read TGCGCCAGCAGTCCGGGACTTCCCTACGAGCAGTACTTC. Translation gives CASSPGLPYEQYF.

The chain uses TRBV20-1 and TRBJ1-1; TRBD1 matches 8 bases. Germline trimming cut 8 bases from V and 11 bases from J; bases unmatched to any gene: 10. This CDR3 has 11 amino acids. CDR1 DFQATT and CDR2 SNEGSKA come from the germline V gene (reference sequence). The CDR3 loop is CSNLGQVSAFF. CDR3 in DNA: TGCAGTAATTTGGGACAGGTTAGTGCTTTCTTT.

The chain is built from TRBV5-1 and TRBJ2-5; 12 nucleotides line up with TRBD1. After removal of 3 bases from V and 5 bases from J, the junction contained 11 bases not matched to a gene. In germline, CDR1 is SGHRS, CDR2 YFSETQ. This CDR3 spans 17 amino acids. The CDR3 nucleotides are TGCGCCAGCAGCTGGACGCCGGGACAGGGGGCGGGGGAGACCCAGTACTTC. This sequence encodes CASSWTPGQGAGETQYF. Variable domain in full (rest from reference TRBV5-1 and TRBJ2-5): KAGVTQTPRYLIKTRGQQVTLSCSPISGHRSVSWYQQTPGQGLQFLFEYFSETQRNKGNFPGRFSGRQFSNSRSEMNVSTLELGDSALYLCASSWTPGQGAGETQYFGPGTRLLVL.

The gene calls are TRBV28 and TRBJ1-1, with 8 bases lining up with TRBD1. Germline loops: CDR1 MDHEN, CDR2 SYDVKM. V was pared by 8 bases and J by 9 bases, with 8 bases of the junction left unmatched. This CDR3 has 12 amino acids. CDR3 bases: TGTGCCAGCCTAGGGACAGGACCAAAAGCTTTCTTT. Translation gives CASLGTGPKAFF.

The chain recombines TRBV28 with TRBJ2-2; D call uncertain. The CDR3 runs to 14 residues. Trimming shortened V by 2 bases and J by 7 bases, and 11 bases separated the two germline ends. Germline values: CDR1 MDHEN, CDR2 SYDVKM. CDR3 residues: CASSLTSYNGELFF. The CDR3 DNA is TGTGCCAGCAGTTTAACTTCTTACAACGGGGAGCTGTTTTTT.